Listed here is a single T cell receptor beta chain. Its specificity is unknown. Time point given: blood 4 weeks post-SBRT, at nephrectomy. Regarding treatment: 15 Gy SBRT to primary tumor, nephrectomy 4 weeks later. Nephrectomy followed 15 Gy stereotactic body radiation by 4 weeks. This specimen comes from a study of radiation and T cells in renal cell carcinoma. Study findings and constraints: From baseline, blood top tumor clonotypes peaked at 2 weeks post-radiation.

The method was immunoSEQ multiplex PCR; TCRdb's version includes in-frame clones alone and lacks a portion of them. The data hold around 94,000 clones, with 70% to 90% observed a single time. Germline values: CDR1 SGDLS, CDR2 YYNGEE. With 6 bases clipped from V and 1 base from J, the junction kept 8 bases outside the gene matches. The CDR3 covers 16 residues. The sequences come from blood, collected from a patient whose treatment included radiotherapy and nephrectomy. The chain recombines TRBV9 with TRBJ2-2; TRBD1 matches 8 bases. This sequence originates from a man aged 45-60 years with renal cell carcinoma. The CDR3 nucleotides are TGTGCCAGCAACAACCAGGGGGCGGGGAACACCGGGGAGCTGTTTTTT. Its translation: CASNNQGAGNTGELFF.